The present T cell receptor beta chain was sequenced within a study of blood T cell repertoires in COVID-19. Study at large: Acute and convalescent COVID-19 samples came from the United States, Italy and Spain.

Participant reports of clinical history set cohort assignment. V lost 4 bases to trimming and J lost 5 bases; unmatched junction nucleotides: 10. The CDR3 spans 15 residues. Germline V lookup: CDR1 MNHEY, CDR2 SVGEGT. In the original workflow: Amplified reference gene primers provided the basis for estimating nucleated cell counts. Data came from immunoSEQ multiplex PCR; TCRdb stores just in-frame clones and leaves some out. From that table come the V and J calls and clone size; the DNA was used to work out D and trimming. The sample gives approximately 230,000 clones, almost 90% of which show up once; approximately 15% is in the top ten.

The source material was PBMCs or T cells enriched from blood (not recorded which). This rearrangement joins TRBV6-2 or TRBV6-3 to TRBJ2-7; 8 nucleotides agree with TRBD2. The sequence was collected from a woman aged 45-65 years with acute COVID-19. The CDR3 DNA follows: TGTGCCAGCAGTTTCGCCGGGACTAGGGCCCACGAGCAGTACTTC. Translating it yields CASSFAGTRAHEQYF.